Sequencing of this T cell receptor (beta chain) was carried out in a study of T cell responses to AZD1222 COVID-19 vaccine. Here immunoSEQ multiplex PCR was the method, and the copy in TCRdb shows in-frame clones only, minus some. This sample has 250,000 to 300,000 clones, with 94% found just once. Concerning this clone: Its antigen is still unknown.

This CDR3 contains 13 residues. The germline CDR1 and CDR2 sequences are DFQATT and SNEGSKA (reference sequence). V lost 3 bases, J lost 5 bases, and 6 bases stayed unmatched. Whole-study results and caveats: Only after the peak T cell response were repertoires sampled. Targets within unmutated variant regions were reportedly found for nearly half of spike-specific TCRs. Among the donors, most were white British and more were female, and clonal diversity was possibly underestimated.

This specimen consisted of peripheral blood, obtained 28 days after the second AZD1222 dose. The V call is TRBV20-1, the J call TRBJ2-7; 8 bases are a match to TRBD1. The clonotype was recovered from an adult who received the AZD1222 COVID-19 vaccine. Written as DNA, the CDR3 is TGCAGTGCTAGTGGGCAGGGGGCTAACGAGCAGTACTTC. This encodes CSASGQGANEQYF.